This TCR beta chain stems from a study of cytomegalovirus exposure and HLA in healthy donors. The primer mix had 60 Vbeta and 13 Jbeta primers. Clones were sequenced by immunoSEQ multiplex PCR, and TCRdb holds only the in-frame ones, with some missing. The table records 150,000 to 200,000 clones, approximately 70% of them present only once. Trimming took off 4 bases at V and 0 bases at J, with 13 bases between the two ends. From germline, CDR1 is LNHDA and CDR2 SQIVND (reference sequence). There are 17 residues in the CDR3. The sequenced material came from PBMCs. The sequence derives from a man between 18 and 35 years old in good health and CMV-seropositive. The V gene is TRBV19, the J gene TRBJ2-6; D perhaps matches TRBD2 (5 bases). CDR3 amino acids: CASSTPAGRSGANVLTF. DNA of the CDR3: TGTGCCAGTAGTACCCCCGCGGGCCGCTCTGGGGCCAACGTCCTGACTTTC.